The rows below give T cell receptor beta chains drawn from one sample of a study of T cells in Graves' hyperthyroidism and ophthalmopathy. In TCRdb, the multiplex PCR reads were re-called with MiXCR into one record per CDR3 protein. The profile shows 400,000 to 550,000 distinct CDR3 sequences, around 15% of them singletons. Sequencing used blood. The receptors were gathered from a woman aged 18-29 years with Graves' hyperthyroidism. Both conserved end residues are part of each CDR3. D genes are given only for firm matches. Rows give clone size only sometimes, using once, few, many, or a class for an expanded clone.

size	D	V	J	CDR3	DNA
many	.	TRBV11-3	TRBJ1-6	CASSFGTYNSPLHF	TGTGCCAGCAGCTTTGGGACCTATAATTCACCCCTCCACTTT
few	TRBD1	TRBV6-5	TRBJ2-6	CASSYLRQGGTGANVLTF	TGTGCCAGCAGTTACTTACGACAGGGGGGAACTGGGGCCAACGTCCTGACTTTC
many	TRBD2	TRBV5-1	TRBJ2-7	CASSWVAGEEYEQYF	TGCGCCAGCAGCTGGGTAGCGGGAGAAGAGTACGAGCAGTACTTC
many	.	TRBV29-1	TRBJ1-1	CSVEGQFTEAFF	TGCAGCGTTGAAGGGCAGTTCACTGAAGCTTTCTTT
many	TRBD1	TRBV19	TRBJ1-1	CASNSGGKAFF	TGTGCCAGTAATTCAGGGGGAAAAGCTTTCTTT
few	TRBD1	TRBV6-1	TRBJ2-2	CASSTGQGYTGELFF	TGTGCCAGCAGTACCGGACAGGGGTACACCGGGGAGCTGTTTTTT
many	.	TRBV24-1	TRBJ1-5	CATSDPGQDSNQPQHF	TGTGCCACCAGTGATCCCGGGCAGGATAGCAATCAGCCCCAGCATTTT
.	TRBD1	TRBV6-1	TRBJ1-4	CASRGQPTNEKLFF	TGTGCCAGCAGGGGACAGCCAACTAATGAAAAACTGTTTTTT
.	.	TRBV5-4	TRBJ2-3	CASSLARTSTDTQYF	TGTGCCAGCAGCTTGGCGAGGACTAGCACAGATACGCAGTATTTT
many	TRBD2	TRBV9	TRBJ2-1	CASSPSPSGNYNEQFF	TGTGCCAGCAGCCCGTCGCCTAGCGGGAACTACAATGAGCAGTTCTTC
few	.	TRBV20-1	TRBJ1-4	CSAQGLGEKLFF	TGCAGTGCCCAGGGGCTTGGGGAAAAACTGTTTTTT
many	.	TRBV2	TRBJ2-1	CASVLGTFGKSSYNKQFF	TGTGCCAGCGTACTCGGGACTTTTGGAAAGAGCTCCTACAATAAGCAGTTCTTC
many	.	TRBV6-1	TRBJ1-1	CASSSQGRAGEAFF	TGTGCCAGCAGTTCCCAGGGGAGGGCGGGTGAAGCTTTCTTT
.	.	TRBV20-1	TRBJ2-7	CSARPGTGRSYEQYF	TGCAGTGCACGACCGGGCACAGGTCGCTCCTACGAGCAGTACTTC
few	TRBD2	TRBV6-1	TRBJ2-2	CASTTSGRVKTGELFF	TGTGCCAGCACCACCAGCGGGAGAGTAAAGACCGGGGAGCTGTTTTTT
many	TRBD1	TRBV30	TRBJ1-1	CAWSGGSLTGTGGNTEAFF	TGTGCCTGGAGTGGGGGTAGCCTCACCGGGACAGGGGGTAACACTGAAGCTTTCTTT
many	.	TRBV12-3/TRBV12-4	TRBJ1-1	CASSFGGQTEAFF	TGTGCCAGCAGTTTCGGGGGGCAGACTGAAGCTTTCTTT
many	TRBD1	TRBV20-1	TRBJ2-3	CSAGQGSTDTQYF	TGCAGTGCTGGACAGGGAAGCACAGATACGCAGTATTTT